This T cell receptor (beta chain) appears in the sequencing data of a study of blood T cell repertoires in COVID-19. Across the study: The origin of the acute and convalescent COVID-19 samples was the United States, Italy and Spain.

A few counts support this clone. The CDR3 contains 13 residues. Unmatched junction bases numbered 6, after V lost 4 bases and J lost 6 bases. CDR1 and CDR2 (germline): SGHNT, YYREEE (reference sequence). Here immunoSEQ multiplex PCR was the method, and the copy in TCRdb shows in-frame clones only, minus some. The repertoire holds 75,000 to 100,000 clones, with about 83% as singletons. Sequencing was done on a sample of peripheral blood. This rearrangement joins TRBV5-4 to TRBJ2-7; 8 bases line up with TRBD1. This clonotype was obtained from a human donor in a cohort sampled during active COVID-19. DNA for the CDR3: TGTGCCAGCAGCGAGGACAGGGTTCGCGAGCAGTACTTC. It yields the protein CASSEDRVREQYF. The full variable domain, its missing parts supplied by reference TRBV5-4 and TRBJ2-7, is ETGVTQSPTHLIKTRGQQVTLRCSSQSGHNTVSWYQQALGQGPQFIFQYYREEENGRGNFPPRFSGLQFPNYSSELNVNALELDDSALYLCASSEDRVREQYFGPGTRLTVT.